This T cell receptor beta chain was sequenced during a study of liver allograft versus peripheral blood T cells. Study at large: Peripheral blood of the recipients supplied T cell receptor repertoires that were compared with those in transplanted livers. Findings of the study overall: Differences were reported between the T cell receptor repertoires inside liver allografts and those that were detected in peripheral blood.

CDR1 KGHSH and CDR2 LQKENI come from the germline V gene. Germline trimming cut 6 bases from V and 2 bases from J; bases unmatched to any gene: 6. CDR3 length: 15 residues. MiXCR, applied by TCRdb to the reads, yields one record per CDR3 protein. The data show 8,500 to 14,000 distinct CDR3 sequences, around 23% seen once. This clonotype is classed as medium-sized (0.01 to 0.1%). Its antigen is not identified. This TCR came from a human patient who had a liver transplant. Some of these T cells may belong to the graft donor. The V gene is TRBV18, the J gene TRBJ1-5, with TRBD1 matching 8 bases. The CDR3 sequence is CASSEGQGGNQPQHF. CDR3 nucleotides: TGTGCCAGCTCGGAAGGACAGGGCGGCAATCAGCCCCAGCATTTT. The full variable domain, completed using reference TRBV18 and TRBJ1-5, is NAGVMQNPRHLVRRRGQEARLRCSPMKGHSHVYWYRQLPEEGLKFMVYLQKENIIDESGMPKERFSAEFPKEGPSILRIQQVVRGDSAAYFCASSEGQGGNQPQHFGDGTRLSIL.